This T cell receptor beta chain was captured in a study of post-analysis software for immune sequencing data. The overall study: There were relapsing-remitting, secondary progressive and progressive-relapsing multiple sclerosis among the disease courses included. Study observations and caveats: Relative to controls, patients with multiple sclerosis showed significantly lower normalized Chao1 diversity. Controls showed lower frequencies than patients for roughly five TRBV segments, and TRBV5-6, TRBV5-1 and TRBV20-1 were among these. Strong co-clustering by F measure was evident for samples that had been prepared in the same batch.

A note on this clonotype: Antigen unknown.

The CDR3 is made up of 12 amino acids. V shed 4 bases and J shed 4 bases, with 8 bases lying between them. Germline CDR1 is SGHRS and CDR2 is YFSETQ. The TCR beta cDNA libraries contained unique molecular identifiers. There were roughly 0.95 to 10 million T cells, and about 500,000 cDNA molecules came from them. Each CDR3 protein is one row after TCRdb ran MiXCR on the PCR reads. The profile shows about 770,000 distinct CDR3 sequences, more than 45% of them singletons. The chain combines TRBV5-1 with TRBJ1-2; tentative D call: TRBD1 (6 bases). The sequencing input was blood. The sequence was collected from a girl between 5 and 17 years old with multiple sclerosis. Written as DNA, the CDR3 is TGCGCCAGCAGCGTACAGGGCTATGGCTACACCTTC. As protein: CASSVQGYGYTF.